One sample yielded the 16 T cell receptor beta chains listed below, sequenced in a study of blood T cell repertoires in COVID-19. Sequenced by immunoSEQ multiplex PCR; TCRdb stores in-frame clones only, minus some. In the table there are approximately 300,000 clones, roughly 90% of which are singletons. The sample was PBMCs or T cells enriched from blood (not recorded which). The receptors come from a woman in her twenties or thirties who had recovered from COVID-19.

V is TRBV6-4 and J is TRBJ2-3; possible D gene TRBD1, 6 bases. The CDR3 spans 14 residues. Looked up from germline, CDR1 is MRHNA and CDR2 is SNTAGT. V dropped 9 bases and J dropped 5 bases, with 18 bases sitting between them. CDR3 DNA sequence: TGTGCCAGTTACGGGACAACCCACAGAGATACGCAGTATTTT. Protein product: CASYGTTHRDTQYF.

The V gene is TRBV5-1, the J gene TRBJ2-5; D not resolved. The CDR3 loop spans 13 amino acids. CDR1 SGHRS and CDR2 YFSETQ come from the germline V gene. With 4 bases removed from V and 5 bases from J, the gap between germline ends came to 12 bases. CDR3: CASSLSAGETQYF. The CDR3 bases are TGCGCCAGCAGCCTATCCGCAGGCGAGACCCAGTACTTC.

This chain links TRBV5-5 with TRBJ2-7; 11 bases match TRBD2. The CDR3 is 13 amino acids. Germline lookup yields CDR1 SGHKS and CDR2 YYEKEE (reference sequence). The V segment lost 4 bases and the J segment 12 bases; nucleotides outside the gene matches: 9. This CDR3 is CASSPETSGKPYF. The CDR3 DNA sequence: TGTGCCAGCAGCCCAGAGACTAGCGGGAAACCGTACTTC.

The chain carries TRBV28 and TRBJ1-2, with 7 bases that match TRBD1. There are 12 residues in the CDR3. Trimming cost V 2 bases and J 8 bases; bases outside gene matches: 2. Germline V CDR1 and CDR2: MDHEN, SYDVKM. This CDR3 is CASSLKGQGYTF. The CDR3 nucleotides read TGTGCCAGCAGTTTAAAGGGACAGGGCTACACCTTC.

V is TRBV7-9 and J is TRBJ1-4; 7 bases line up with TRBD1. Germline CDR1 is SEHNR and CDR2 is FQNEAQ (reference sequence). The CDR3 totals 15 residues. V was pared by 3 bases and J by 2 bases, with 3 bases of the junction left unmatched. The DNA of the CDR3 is TGTGCCAGCAGCTTCGACAGGGACACTAATGAAAAACTGTTTTTT. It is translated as CASSFDRDTNEKLFF.

In DNA, the CDR3 is TGTGCCAGCAGCTTACGAATAGCGGGAGGGCCTTACGGGGAGCTGTTTTTT. Amino acid sequence: CASSLRIAGGPYGELFF. The V call is TRBV12-1, the J call TRBJ2-2; TRBD2, as called in the table, went unchecked against the DNA. TRBV12-1 is annotated as a pseudogene. This CDR3 region has 17 residues.

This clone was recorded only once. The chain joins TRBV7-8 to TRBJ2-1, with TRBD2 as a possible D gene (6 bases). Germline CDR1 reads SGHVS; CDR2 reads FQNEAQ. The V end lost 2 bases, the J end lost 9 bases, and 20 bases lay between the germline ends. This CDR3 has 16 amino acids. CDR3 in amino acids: CASSLRGRESVGEQFF. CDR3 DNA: TGTGCCAGCAGCTTACGGGGACGGGAGTCGGTAGGTGAGCAGTTCTTC.

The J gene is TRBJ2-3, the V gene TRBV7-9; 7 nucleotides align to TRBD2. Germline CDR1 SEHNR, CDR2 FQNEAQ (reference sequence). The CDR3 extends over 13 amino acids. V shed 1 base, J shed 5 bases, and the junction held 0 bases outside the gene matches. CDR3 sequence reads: CASSLERGDTQYF. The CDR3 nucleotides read TGTGCCAGCAGCTTAGAGCGGGGAGATACGCAGTATTTT.

In nucleotides, the CDR3 is TGTGCCAGCAGGCCAGGGGGCTCGAGGAATTCACCCCTCCACTTT. Protein product: CASRPGGSRNSPLHF. V is TRBV6-5 and J is TRBJ1-6; 8 bases are shared with TRBD1. Germline trimming cut 6 bases from V and 7 bases from J; bases unmatched to any gene: 8. The CDR3 is 15 amino acids. In germline, CDR1 is MNHEY, CDR2 SVGAGI.

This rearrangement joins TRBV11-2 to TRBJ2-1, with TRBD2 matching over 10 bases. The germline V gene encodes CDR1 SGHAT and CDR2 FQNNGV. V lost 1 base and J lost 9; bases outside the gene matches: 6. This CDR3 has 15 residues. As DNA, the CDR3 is TGTGCCAGCAGCTTAGTCCTAGCGGGAGCCTCTGAGCAGTTCTTC. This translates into CASSLVLAGASEQFF.

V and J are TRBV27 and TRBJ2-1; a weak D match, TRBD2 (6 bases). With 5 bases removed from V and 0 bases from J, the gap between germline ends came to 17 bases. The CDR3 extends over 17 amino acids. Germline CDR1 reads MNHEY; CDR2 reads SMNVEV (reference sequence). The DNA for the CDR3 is TGTGCCAGCAGTCCTTGGGTAGCGGAGCTCTCCTACAATGAGCAGTTCTTC. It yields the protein CASSPWVAELSYNEQFF.

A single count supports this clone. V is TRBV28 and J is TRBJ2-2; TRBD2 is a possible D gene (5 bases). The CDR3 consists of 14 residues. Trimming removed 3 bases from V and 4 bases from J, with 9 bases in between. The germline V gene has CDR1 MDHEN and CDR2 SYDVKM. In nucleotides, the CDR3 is TGTGCCAGCAGTTTCTTCCGGGGCACCGGGGAGCTGTTTTTT. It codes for CASSFFRGTGELFF.

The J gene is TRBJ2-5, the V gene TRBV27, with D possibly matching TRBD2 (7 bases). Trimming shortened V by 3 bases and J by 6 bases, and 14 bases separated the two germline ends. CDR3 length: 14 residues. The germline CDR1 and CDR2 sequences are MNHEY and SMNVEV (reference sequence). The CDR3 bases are TGTGCCAGCAGTTTCCGAGGGGGGGCCCAGACCCAGTACTTC. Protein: CASSFRGGAQTQYF.

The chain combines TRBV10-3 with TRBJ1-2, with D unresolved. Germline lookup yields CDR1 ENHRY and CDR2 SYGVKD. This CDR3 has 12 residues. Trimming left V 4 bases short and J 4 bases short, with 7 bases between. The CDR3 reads CAISGGVYGYTF. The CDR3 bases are TGTGCCATCAGTGGGGGAGTCTATGGCTACACCTTC.

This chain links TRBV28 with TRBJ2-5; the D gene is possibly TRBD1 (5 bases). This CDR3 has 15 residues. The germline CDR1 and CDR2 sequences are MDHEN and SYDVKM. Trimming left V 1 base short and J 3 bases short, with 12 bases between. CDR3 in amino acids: CASSLLGVGEETQYF. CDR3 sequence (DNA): TGTGCCAGCAGTTTATTAGGGGTTGGGGAAGAGACCCAGTACTTC.

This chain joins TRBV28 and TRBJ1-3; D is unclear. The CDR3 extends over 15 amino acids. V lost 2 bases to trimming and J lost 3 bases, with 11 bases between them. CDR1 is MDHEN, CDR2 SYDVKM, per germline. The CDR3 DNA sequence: TGTGCCAGCAGTTTAAGCGGACCGGGTGGAAACACCATATATTTT. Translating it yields CASSLSGPGGNTIYF.